Below, 14 T cell receptor beta chains from the same sample are listed, as sequenced in a study of shared clonotypes between healthy human individuals. The naive CD8 population came from CD45RO-negative cells selected for CCR7, without terminally differentiated effector memory CD45RA+ cells. The assay was immunoSEQ multiplex PCR, and TCRdb's table has in-frame clones only and misses some. The top ten hold more than 1.5% of the sample, which has about 2.1 million clones, about 93% seen once. The specimen sequenced was naive CD8+ T cells from PBMCs. These receptors were obtained from a man aged 18 to 30 in good health. Some clones in this sample may be carry-over from other donors' samples.

The CDR3 nucleotides are TGTGCCAGCAGACGGGGGGCTGAAGCTTTCTTT. Its translation is CASRRGAEAFF. The chain couples TRBV6-1 to TRBJ1-1, with a weak D call TRBD1 (5 bases). The ends were cut back, 6 bases at V and 6 bases at J, with 8 bases in the middle. The CDR3 contains 11 residues. Per germline, CDR1 MNHNS and CDR2 SASEGT.

The chain joins TRBV19 to TRBJ1-2, with a weak D call TRBD1 (5 bases). The V gene's germline CDR1 is LNHDA and CDR2 SQIVND (reference sequence). Trimming took off 4 bases at V and 8 bases at J, with 11 bases between the two ends. There are 12 residues in the CDR3. The CDR3 loop reads CASSTAGVGYTF. Here the CDR3 DNA reads TGTGCCAGTAGTACCGCGGGGGTAGGCTACACCTTC.

The chain recombines TRBV7-3 with TRBJ2-3; TRBD1 or TRBD2 may be the D gene (5 bases each). V was cut by 5 bases and J by 5 bases, with 20 bases left in between. This CDR3 has 16 residues. Germline CDR1 reads SGHTA; CDR2 reads FQGTGA. Here the CDR3 DNA reads TGTGCCAGCAGCCCCCGTCCGGGACCCCCCGAAGATACGCAGTATTTT. Translation gives CASSPRPGPPEDTQYF. Together with reference TRBV7-3 and TRBJ2-3, the CDR3 gives the full variable domain: GAGVSQTPSNKVTEKGKYVELRCDPISGHTALYWYRQSLGQGPEFLIYFQGTGAADDSGLPNDRFFAVRPEGSVSTLKIQRTERGDSAVYLCASSPRPGPPEDTQYFGPGTRLTVL.

The V and J genes are TRBV7-3 and TRBJ2-5, with D unclear. The CDR3 length is 15 residues. V was pared by 2 bases and J by 4 bases, with 14 bases between. CDR1 and CDR2 from the germline V gene are SGHTA and FQGTGA. The CDR3 coding sequence is TGTGCCAGCAGCTTATCTCCACATTGGAGAGAGACCCAGTACTTC. Translating it yields CASSLSPHWRETQYF.

V is TRBV5-6 and J is TRBJ2-7; 15 bases map to TRBD2. V lost 4 bases to trimming and J lost 7 bases; unmatched junction nucleotides: 9. The CDR3 contains 16 residues. CDR1 is SGHDT and CDR2 is YYEEEE in the germline V gene. CDR3 amino acids: CASSRGLAGGPWEQYF. The CDR3 DNA is TGTGCCAGCAGCCGAGGACTAGCGGGAGGGCCTTGGGAGCAGTACTTC.

This chain connects TRBV5-1 to TRBJ1-1; TRBD1 is a possible D gene (6 bases). Trimming stripped 0 bases from V and 4 bases from J, with 16 bases between. The CDR3 has 16 amino acids. CDR1 is SGHRS and CDR2 is YFSETQ in the germline V gene. CDR3 DNA: TGCGCCAGCAGCTTGGTAAATTTGGGAGGGGGCACTGAAGCTTTCTTT. Its protein product is CASSLVNLGGGTEAFF.

Concerning this clone itself: The sample carries other DNA sequences with the same CDR3. The CDR3 region has the DNA TGTGCCAGCAGAACGGGACCCTCCTACGAGCAGTACTTC. It codes for CASRTGPSYEQYF. The chain recombines TRBV27 with TRBJ2-7, with D perhaps being TRBD1 or TRBD2 (5 bases each). CDR1 is MNHEY and CDR2 is SMNVEV in the germline V gene (reference sequence). Trimming removed 6 bases from V and 0 bases from J, with 9 bases in between. The CDR3 has 13 residues.

V and J are TRBV2 and TRBJ1-1; D not resolved. The CDR3 covers 12 residues. Germline loops: CDR1 SNHLY, CDR2 FYNNEI. V dropped 2 bases and J dropped 1 base, with 2 bases sitting between them. In DNA form, the CDR3 reads TGTGCCAGCAGTGAATGGAACACTGAAGCTTTCTTT. As protein: CASSEWNTEAFF.

V and J are TRBV19 and TRBJ1-2, with D possibly being TRBD1 (5 bases). CDR3 size: 14 residues. CDR1 LNHDA and CDR2 SQIVND come from the germline V gene (reference sequence). Between the trimmed V and J ends, which lost 3 bases and 6 bases, there was a span of 14 bases. The CDR3 loop is CASSIVVGANGYTF. In DNA, the CDR3 is TGTGCCAGTAGTATCGTTGTAGGGGCGAATGGCTACACCTTC.

In DNA form, the CDR3 reads TGTGCCAGCATCGGGGACTGGACCTACAATGAGCAGTTCTTC. Amino acids: CASIGDWTYNEQFF. The rearrangement joins TRBV2 to TRBJ2-1, with D possibly TRBD2 on 6 matching bases. Per the germline V gene, CDR1 is SNHLY and CDR2 is FYNNEI. This CDR3 is built from 14 residues. V was clipped by 7 bases and J by 2 bases, with 12 bases between them.

CDR3 nucleotide sequence: TGTGCCACTCGGGACAGGGGGCGCCACGAGCAGTACTTC. Its protein is CATRDRGRHEQYF. V is TRBV19 and J is TRBJ2-7; TRBD1 agrees at 12 bases. This CDR3 contains 13 residues. Germline V gene sequence: CDR1 LNHDA, CDR2 SQIVND (reference sequence). After removal of 10 bases from V and 5 bases from J, the junction contained 6 bases not matched to a gene.

The V call is TRBV11-2, the J call TRBJ2-2; D not resolved. From germline, CDR1 is SGHAT and CDR2 FQNNGV. The CDR3 sequence is 13 residues long. Trimming shortened V by 7 bases and J by 5 bases, and 11 bases separated the two germline ends. The DNA for the CDR3 is TGTGCCAGCAACCCCGTCGGAACCGGGGAGCTGTTTTTT. Residues: CASNPVGTGELFF.

This chain connects TRBV7-9 to TRBJ2-7, with 12 bases matching TRBD2. Germline V gene data show CDR1 as SEHNR and CDR2 as FQNEAQ (reference sequence). This CDR3 has 17 amino acids. The J segment lost 0 bases and the V segment lost 5 bases, leaving 8 bases of the junction unmatched. The CDR3 nucleotides read TGTGCCAGCAGCAAGGGACTAGCGGGCCCTAGCTCCTACGAGCAGTACTTC. Amino acids: CASSKGLAGPSSYEQYF.

On this clone: Other DNA sequences in this specimen translate into the identical CDR3. This chain joins TRBV7-3 and TRBJ1-2; tentatively, D is TRBD1 (5 bases). V lost 5 bases to trimming and J lost 8 bases, with 15 bases between them. The CDR3 is 13 amino acids. CDR1 and CDR2 from the germline V gene are SGHTA and FQGTGA. As DNA, the CDR3 is TGTGCCAGCAGCCCCACGGGGGGAGGGGGCTACACCTTC. Translated: CASSPTGGGGYTF.